This T cell receptor (beta chain) was captured by sequencing in a study of blood T cell repertoires in COVID-19. Study background: Sites across the United States, Italy and Spain contributed samples from acute and convalescent COVID-19. Nucleic acid was either cDNA or gDNA, and it came from T cells, B-cell-depleted T cells, or PBMCs.

CDR3 length equals 15 residues. Germline CDR1 reads GTSNPN; CDR2 reads SVGIG (reference sequence). Trimming pared 0 bases from V and 2 bases from J, leaving 10 bases between. Original processing notes: Counts of nucleated cells, estimated from reference gene primer amplification, were obtained. Produced via immunoSEQ multiplex PCR; TCRdb's table is partial and in-frame only. The V and J calls and clone size were taken over from that table, and D and trimming were inferred from the DNA. The table lists 60,000 or so clones, around 84% of them singletons. V gene TRBV30 combines with J gene TRBJ1-4; no clear D gene. The clonotype was recovered from a woman older than 75 with acute or convalescent COVID-19. The sample was peripheral blood. Here the CDR3 reads CAWSVPRMTNEKLFF. The DNA of the CDR3 is TGTGCCTGGAGTGTCCCCAGGATGACTAATGAAAAACTGTTTTTT.